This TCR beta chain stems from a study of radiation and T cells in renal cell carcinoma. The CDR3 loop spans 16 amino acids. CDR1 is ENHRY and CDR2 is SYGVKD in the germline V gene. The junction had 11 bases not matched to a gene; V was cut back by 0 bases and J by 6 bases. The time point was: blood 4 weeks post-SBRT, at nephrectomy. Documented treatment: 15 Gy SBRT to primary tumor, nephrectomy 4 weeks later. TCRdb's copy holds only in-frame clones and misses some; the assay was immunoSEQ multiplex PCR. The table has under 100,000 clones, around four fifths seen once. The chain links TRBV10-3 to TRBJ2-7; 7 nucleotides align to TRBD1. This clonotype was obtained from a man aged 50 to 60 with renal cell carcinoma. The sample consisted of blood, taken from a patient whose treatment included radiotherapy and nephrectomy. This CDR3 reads CAISESVGQGESEQYF. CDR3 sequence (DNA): TGTGCCATCAGTGAGTCGGTCGGGCAGGGGGAGTCCGAGCAGTACTTC.